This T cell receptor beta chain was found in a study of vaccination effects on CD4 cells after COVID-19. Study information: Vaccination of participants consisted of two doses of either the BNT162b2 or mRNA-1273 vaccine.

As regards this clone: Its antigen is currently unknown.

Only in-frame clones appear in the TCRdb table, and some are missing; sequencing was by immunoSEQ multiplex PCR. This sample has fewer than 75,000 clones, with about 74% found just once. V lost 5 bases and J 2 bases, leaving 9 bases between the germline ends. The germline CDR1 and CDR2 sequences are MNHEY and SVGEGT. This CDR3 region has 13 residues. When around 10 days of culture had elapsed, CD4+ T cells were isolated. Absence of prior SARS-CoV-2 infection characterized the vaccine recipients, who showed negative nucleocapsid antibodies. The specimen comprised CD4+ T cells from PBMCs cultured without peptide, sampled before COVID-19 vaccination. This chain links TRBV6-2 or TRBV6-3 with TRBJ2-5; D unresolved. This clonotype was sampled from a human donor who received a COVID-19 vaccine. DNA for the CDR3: TGTGCCAGCAGTCCCCCCGGGCAAGAGACCCAGTACTTC. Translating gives CASSPPGQETQYF.